Reported below is one T cell receptor beta chain. It lacks a known antigen. Base qualities are not at hand, and no much larger clone is one base apart. This sample was included in a study of OX40 agonist ivuxolimab in advanced cancers. Some background on the complete study: Ivuxolimab was an agonistic, fully human IgG2 monoclonal antibody directed against OX40 (CD134), a costimulatory receptor. The purpose of peripheral TCRbeta sequencing was to test whether ivuxolimab changed TCR sequence diversity and led to clonal T-cell expansion. Intravenous ivuxolimab was administered to patients every 2 weeks at six dose levels: 0.01, 0.1, 0.3, 1.5, 3 and 10 mg/kg. The dose-escalation cohort was over 70% male with a mean age of about 60 years, ranging from 23 to 79. The paper reports the monotherapy dose-escalation portion (N of about 50 patients) of the phase I ivuxolimab trial. Among the approximately 54 dose-escalation patients, some 20 had hepatocellular carcinoma, roughly 15 melanoma, 9 renal cell carcinoma and 9 head and neck cancer. Three dose-escalation patients achieved partial responses, one with hepatocellular carcinoma and two with cutaneous melanoma. Patients were allowed to have had prior anti-PD-1, anti-PD-L1 or anti-CTLA-4 therapy, and around 40% of the dose-escalation patients had previously received checkpoint inhibitors.

Patients with autoimmune disease history or receiving systemic immunosuppression were excluded from the trial. Peripheral blood for TCR sequencing was drawn from every dose cohort at baseline, at cycle 4 day 1 and at cycle 7 day 1. Samples were obtained from an open-label, multicenter, first-in-human phase I dose-escalation trial of ivuxolimab. Adults with locally advanced or metastatic head and neck squamous cell, hepatocellular, melanoma or renal cell carcinoma were enrolled in the trial. Before TCR sequencing, CD4+ T cells and CD8+ T cells from peripheral blood were sorted into separate populations. The CDR3, cysteine through phenylalanine, is 14 amino acids long. Left in the record is the CDR3 DNA by itself, 42 bases read in frame from the first base. For CDR1 and CDR2, the germline V gene lists MNHNS and SASEGT. V gives up 7 bases and J gives up 0 bases, and the segment between their germline ends measures 13 bases.

Genomic DNA was isolated from the sorted cells so that the TCRbeta CDR3 region could be sequenced. The immunoSEQ Assay was used to sequence the TCRbeta CDR3 regions. In TCRdb, the immuneACCESS table is reduced to in-frame sequences with V and J assigned. These tables do not hold every clone; where another copy was compared, an unresolved V gene accounts for under half, and the others remain unexplained. Here the sample has approximately 58,000 clones; less than 90% occur a single time. Around 0.76% of the sample lies in the top ten. Study-wide findings and limitations: In the 0.1-3.0 mg/kg groups, partial responders were among the patients with the lowest normalized peripheral clonal expansion, particularly in CD8+ T cells. Clonal expansion of both CD4+ and CD8+ blood T cells was observed from baseline to week 6 at doses 0.1 to 3.0 mg/kg. After ivuxolimab, CD8+ T cells had more expanded clones than CD4+ T cells on average. Low levels of normalized T-cell clonal expansion were also shown by some nonresponding patients. Which antigens the clonally expanded peripheral T cells were specific for was not determined.

Sample: CD4+ or CD8+ T cells sorted from blood, taken in a trial of the OX40 agonist ivuxolimab. The chain uses TRBV6-1 and TRBJ2-7; TRBD2 might be the D gene, on 5 matching bases. The TCR sequence derives from an adult with an advanced solid tumor such as melanoma, head and neck, liver or kidney cancer. CDR3 reads: CASIESDYSYEQYF. The sequenced DNA is TGTGCCAGCATAGAATCCGACTACTCCTACGAGCAGTACTTC.